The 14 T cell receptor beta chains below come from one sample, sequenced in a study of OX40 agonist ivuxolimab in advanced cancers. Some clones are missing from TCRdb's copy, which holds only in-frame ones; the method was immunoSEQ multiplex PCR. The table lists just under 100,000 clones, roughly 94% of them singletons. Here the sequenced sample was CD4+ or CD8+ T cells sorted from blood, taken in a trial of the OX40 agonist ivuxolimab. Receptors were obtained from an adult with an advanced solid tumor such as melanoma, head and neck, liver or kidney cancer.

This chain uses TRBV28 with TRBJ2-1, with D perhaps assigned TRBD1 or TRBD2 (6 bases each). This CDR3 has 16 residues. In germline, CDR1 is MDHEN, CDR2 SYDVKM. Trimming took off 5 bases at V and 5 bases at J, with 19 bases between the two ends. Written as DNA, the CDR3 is TGTGCCAGCAGTGGGGGCATAGCGGAAATGAACAATGAGCAGTTCTTC. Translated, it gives CASSGGIAEMNNEQFF.

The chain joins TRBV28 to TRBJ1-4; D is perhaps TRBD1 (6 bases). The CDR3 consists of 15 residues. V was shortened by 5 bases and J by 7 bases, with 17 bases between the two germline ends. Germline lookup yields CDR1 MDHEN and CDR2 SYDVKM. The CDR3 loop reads CASSDRGGAREKLFF. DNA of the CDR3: TGTGCCAGCAGTGACCGGGGGGGGGCACGTGAAAAACTGTTTTTT.

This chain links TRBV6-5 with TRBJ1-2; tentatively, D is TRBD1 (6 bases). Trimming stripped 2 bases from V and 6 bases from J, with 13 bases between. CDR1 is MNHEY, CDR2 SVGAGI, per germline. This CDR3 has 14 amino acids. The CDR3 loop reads CASSYAGAQDGYTF. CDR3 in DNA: TGTGCCAGCAGTTACGCGGGGGCGCAGGATGGCTACACCTTC.

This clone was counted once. The CDR3 DNA reads as TGTGCCAGCAGCTTAGATTCCGCAGGAGGGGCGCTTAATGGCTACACCTTC. Its protein product is CASSLDSAGGALNGYTF. The chain uses TRBV7-2 and TRBJ1-2; a weak D match, TRBD1 (5 bases). Germline CDR1 SGHTA, CDR2 FQGNSA. The CDR3 length is 17 residues. V lost 1 base to trimming and J lost 6 bases, with 21 bases between them. The whole variable domain, filled in from reference TRBV7-2 and TRBJ1-2, reads GAGVSQSPSNKVTEKGKDVELRCDPISGHTALYWYRQSLGQGLEFLIYFQGNSAPDKSGLPSDRFSAERTGGSVSTLTIQRTQQEDSAVYLCASSLDSAGGALNGYTFGSGTRLTVV.

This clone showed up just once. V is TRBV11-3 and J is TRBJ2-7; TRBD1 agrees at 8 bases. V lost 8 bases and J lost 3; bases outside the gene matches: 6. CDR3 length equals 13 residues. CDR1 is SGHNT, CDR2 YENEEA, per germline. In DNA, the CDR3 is TGTGCCAGCTCGAGGACAGGGAGCTACGAGCAGTACTTC. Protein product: CASSRTGSYEQYF.

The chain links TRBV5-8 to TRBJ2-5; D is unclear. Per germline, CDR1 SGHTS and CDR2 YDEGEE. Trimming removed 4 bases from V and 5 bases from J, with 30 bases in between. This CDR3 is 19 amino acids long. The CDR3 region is CASSPARMESSPLRETQYF. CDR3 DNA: TGTGCCAGCAGCCCGGCGCGTATGGAGAGCTCCCCACTTCGTGAGACCCAGTACTTC. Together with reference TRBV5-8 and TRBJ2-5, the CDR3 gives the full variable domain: EAGVTQSPTHLIKTRGQQATLRCSPISGHTSVYWYQQALGLGLQFLLWYDEGEERNRGNFPPRFSGRQFPNYSSELNVNALELEDSALYLCASSPARMESSPLRETQYFGPGTRLLVL.

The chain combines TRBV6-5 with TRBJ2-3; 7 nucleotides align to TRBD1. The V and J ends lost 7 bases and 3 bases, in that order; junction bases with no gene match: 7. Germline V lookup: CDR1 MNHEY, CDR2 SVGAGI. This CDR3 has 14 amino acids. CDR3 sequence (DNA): TGTGCCAGCATGAAGGAACAGGGGACAGATACGCAGTATTTT. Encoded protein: CASMKEQGTDTQYF.

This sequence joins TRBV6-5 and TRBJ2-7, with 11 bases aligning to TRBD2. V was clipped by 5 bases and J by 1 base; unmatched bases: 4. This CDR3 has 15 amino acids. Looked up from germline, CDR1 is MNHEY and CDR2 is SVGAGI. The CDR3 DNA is TGTGCCAGCAGTCATCTAGCGGGAGGATCCTACGAGCAGTACTTC. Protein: CASSHLAGGSYEQYF.

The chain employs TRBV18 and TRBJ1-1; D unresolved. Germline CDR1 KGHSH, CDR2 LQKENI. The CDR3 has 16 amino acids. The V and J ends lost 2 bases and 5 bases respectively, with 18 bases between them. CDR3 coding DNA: TGTGCCAGCTCACCAGGGGAGTGGGTGAGGTTAACTGAAGCTTTCTTT. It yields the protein CASSPGEWVRLTEAFF.

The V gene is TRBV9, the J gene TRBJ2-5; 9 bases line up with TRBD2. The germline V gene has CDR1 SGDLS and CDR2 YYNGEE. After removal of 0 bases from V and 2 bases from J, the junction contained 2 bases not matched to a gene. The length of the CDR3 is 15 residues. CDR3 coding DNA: TGTGCCAGCAGCGTAGCCCTAGCGGGACAAGAGACCCAGTACTTC. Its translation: CASSVALAGQETQYF.

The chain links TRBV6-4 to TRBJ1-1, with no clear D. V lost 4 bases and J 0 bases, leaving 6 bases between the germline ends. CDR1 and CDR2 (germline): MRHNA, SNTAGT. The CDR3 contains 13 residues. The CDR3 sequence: CASSVTMNTEAFF. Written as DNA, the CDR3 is TGTGCCAGCAGTGTTACAATGAACACTGAAGCTTTCTTT.

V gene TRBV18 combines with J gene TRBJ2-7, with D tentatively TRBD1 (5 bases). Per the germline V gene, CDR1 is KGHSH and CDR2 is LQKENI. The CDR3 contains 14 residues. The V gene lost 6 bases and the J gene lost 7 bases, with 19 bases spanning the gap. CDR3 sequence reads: CASSSQDSKVEQYF. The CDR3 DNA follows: TGTGCCAGCTCCTCCCAAGACAGTAAAGTTGAGCAGTACTTC.

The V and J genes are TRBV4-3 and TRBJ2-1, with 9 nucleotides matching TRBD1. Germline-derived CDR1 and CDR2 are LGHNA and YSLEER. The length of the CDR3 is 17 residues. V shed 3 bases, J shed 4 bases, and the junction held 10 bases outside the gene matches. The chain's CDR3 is CASSQKGGTGPYNEQFF. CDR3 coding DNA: TGCGCCAGCAGCCAGAAGGGAGGGACAGGGCCGTACAATGAGCAGTTCTTC.

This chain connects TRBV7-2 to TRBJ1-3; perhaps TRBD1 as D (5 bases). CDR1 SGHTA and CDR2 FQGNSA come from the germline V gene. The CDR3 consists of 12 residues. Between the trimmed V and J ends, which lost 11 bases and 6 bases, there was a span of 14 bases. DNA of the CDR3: TGTGCCTGTCAGGGTTTTCCAAACACCATATATTTT. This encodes CACQGFPNTIYF.